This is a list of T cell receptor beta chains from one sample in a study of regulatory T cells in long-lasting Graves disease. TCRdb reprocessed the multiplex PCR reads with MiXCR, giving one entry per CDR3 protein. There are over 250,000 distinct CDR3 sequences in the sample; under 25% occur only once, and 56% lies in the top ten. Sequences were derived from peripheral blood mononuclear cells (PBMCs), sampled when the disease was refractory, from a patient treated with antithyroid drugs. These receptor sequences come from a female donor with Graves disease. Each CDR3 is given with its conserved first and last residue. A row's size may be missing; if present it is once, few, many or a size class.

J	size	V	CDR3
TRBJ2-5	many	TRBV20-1	CSGRTDQETQYF
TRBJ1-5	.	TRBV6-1	CASSGRNLNQPQHF
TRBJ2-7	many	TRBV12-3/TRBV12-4	CASSLRGGQAGEQYF
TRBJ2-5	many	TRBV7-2	CASSLLGSVRETQYF
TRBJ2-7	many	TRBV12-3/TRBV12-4	CASSLAGGPTYEQYF
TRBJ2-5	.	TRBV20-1	CSARPPSGRGFQETQYF
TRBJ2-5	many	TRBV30	CAWSSQDRATQYF
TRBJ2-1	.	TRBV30	CAWGGFGDSTSYNEQFF
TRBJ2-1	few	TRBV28	CASSLAFRGFRFDEQFF
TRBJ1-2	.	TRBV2	CAGDQELIWGYAF
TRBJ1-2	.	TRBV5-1	CASSARQRQGYTF
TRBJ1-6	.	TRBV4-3	CASSLGQQSSPLHF
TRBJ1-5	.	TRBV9	CASSKRTGEPQHF
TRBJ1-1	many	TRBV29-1	CSVAGTRGTEAFF
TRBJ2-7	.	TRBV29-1	CSVVSWGRGVGEQYF
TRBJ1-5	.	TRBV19	CARPNRDSNQPQHF
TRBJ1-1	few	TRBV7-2	CASSSQASDTEAFF
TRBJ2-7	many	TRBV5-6	CASSFLRVPYEQYF
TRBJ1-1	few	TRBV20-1	CSANRGQLGEAFF
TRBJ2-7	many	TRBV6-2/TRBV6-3	CASSENRQMTFWEQYF
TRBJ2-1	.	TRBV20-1	CSARTGQLSSYNEQFF
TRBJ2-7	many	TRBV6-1	CASSETQLPYEQYF
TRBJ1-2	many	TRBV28	CASRPNRYTF
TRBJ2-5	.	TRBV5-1	CASSLAASLGPGTQYF
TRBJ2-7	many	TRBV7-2	CASSLKGTGTYEQYF
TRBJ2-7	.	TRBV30	CTWRRDKYEQYF
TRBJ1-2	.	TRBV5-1	CASSLRGDYTF
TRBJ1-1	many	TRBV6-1	CASTLTPTGGTEAFF
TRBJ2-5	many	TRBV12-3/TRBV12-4	CASSEGREFETQYF
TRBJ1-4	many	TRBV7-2	CASSLNLGVGGEKLFF
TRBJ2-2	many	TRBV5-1	CASSLEWEGNTGELFF
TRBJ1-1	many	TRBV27	CASSAGDQNTEAFF
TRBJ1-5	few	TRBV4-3	CASSWDRGNQPQHF
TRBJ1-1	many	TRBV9	CASRPMNTEAFF
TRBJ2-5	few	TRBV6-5	CASSYSYEGEGETQYF
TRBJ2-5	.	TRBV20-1	CSASRDRGLETQYF
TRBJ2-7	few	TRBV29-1	CSVRTGTGYEQYF